The sequence of this T cell receptor beta chain was determined in a study of blood T cell repertoires in COVID-19 (dated by TCRdb to between 2020 and 2021). Looking at the study overall: Collaborator samples came from the United States, Italy and Spain and covered acute and convalescent phases of COVID-19. The prospective study material was composed of cDNA or gDNA derived from T cells, B-cell-depleted T cells, or PBMCs. Deeply sampled blood TCRbeta repertoires from subjects exposed to, actively infected with, or recovered from COVID-19 were included in the dataset. The repertoires were released in a freely available public database meant as a resource for research on the immune response to SARS-CoV-2. Samples were obtained from the ongoing ImmuneRACE study (first 160 participants) and from 1,254 subjects provided by 6 global collaborators. Nearly every sample came with metadata listing a de-identified subject ID, COVID-19 status, age in years and sex. HLA class I and class II types, where available, came from metadata supplied by the sample provider rather than from assay-based typing. Broader findings and caveats from the paper: The amount of clinical and demographic metadata varied by source and participant and was provided uncurated.

Points on this clone: Its recognized antigen is unknown. Nothing much larger sits one base from this clone, and base qualities are not available.

TCRbeta CDR3 regions were amplified from genomic DNA by means of the immunoSEQ Assay, a bias-controlled multiplex PCR. In the authors' own workflow: The number of nucleated cells in each sample was estimated from the amplification of reference gene primers within the assay. Sequence reads were collapsed and filtered to measure the absolute abundance of every unique TCRbeta CDR3 rearrangement. For each sample, productive Simpson clonality was calculated by taking the square root of Simpson's diversity index across productive rearrangements. TCRdb re-hosts the immuneACCESS table, in-frame sequences only. Its copies lack some clones; in the studies checked, an unresolved V gene accounts for under half of them, and the cause for the rest is not known. From that table come the V and J calls and clone size; the DNA was used to work out D and trimming. This sample lists roughly 150,000 clones; more than 65% were detected once. Of the sample, less than 9.5% is held by the ten largest clones.

Collaborating institutions collected whole blood in K2EDTA tubes following their own protocols. For TCRbeta analysis, collaborator samples were shipped as frozen whole blood, as isolated PBMCs, or as DNA extracted from either sample type. V is clipped by 0 bases and J by 0 bases, and the sequence between their germline boundaries is 12 bases long. There are 16 amino acids in the CDR3, from cysteine to phenylalanine inclusive. Only the CDR3 DNA stays, 48 bases, in frame from base 1. CDR1 and CDR2, per the germline V gene (reference sequence), are SGHKS and YYEKEE. The chain links TRBV5-5 with TRBJ1-2; the D gene is possibly TRBD1, with 6 bases matching. The sequence derives from a human donor in a cohort sampled during active COVID-19. The specimen sequenced was peripheral blood. The encoded CDR3 is CASSLEQGTTNYGYTF. The DNA is as follows: TGTGCCAGCAGCTTGGAACAGGGAACGACTAACTATGGCTACACCTTC.